The rows below give T cell receptor beta chains drawn from one sample of a study of molecular identifiers for immune sequencing clone quantification. MiXCR, applied by TCRdb to the PCR reads, yields one record per CDR3 protein. In the table there are 40,000 to 45,000 distinct CDR3 sequences, less than 20% of which are singletons. The sequencing input was naive CD8+ T cells from blood, with Jurkat cell RNA spiked in. These receptors were taken from a human donor in good health. Some libraries in this study had Jurkat cell RNA spiked in. CDR3s include the opening cysteine and the closing phenylalanine or tryptophan. Each record gives: CDR3 protein, clone size, J gene, V gene, CDR3 length. For some rows the clone size is stated as once, few or many, or as a class when expanded; others skip it.

CASSLDVSYGYTF . TRBJ1-2 TRBV5-1 13
CASSSLDRSLFYEQYF many TRBJ2-7 TRBV7-8 16
CASSQLTGAEAFF many TRBJ1-1 TRBV4-1 13
CAWIPDRGYEQYF many TRBJ2-7 TRBV30 13
CASSGDRDQITEAFF . TRBJ1-1 TRBV7-9 15
CASSPYTFGSEKLFF many TRBJ1-4 TRBV19 15
CASSYDPRGTYEQYF many TRBJ2-7 TRBV27 15
CASSPLAGGPGNIQYF many TRBJ2-4 TRBV12-3/TRBV12-4 16
CASSVGTSGTYEQYF many TRBJ2-7 TRBV9 15
CASSLWGEEDGYTF many TRBJ1-2 TRBV4-1 14
CASSLWGDGANVLTF many TRBJ2-6 TRBV28 15
CASSPTTSQETQYF many TRBJ2-5 TRBV18 14
CASSLNGGAPGRDYEQYF many TRBJ2-7 TRBV7-2 18
CASSDRQATNEKLFF many TRBJ1-4 TRBV18 15
CASSHVRQGWQPQHF many TRBJ1-5 TRBV14 15
CSAIFRATNYGYTF many TRBJ1-2 TRBV20-1 14
CASSEGRVYNEQFF many TRBJ2-1 TRBV9 14
CASSHLAPSVGELFF many TRBJ2-2 TRBV7-9 15
CASSLSIRGSTDTQYF many TRBJ2-3 TRBV5-6 16
CSARGGGPEAFF many TRBJ1-1 TRBV20-1 12
CASSPGTSGSTDTQYF many TRBJ2-3 TRBV7-6 16
CAWSIGGISTDTQYF once TRBJ2-3 TRBV30 15
CASSLSNPPDTQYF many TRBJ2-3 TRBV5-8 14
CASSLVAGGGAGELFF many TRBJ2-2 TRBV7-2 16
CSVEGKNTEAFF many TRBJ1-1 TRBV29-1 12
CAISVPRDTQYF . TRBJ2-3 TRBV10-3 12
CATFALQGPTEAFF many TRBJ1-1 TRBV6-2/TRBV6-3 14
CASSLTTNTGELFF many TRBJ2-2 TRBV7-9 14
CASSQDWDRTYEQYF many TRBJ2-7 TRBV4-3 15
CASSTSATYEQYF . TRBJ2-7 TRBV19 13
CASSLAAGEYEQYF once TRBJ2-7 TRBV12-3/TRBV12-4 14
CASINPMNTEAFF . TRBJ1-1 TRBV7-9 13
CSASVSGAHNQPQHF many TRBJ1-5 TRBV20-1 15
CASCVLAGGLSTDTQYF many TRBJ2-3 TRBV5-1 17
CASSLGLGRPSTNEKLFF . TRBJ1-4 TRBV5-6 18
CASSMGGGFNQPQHF many TRBJ1-5 TRBV19 15
CASSPAQTGGTYEQYF many TRBJ2-7 TRBV28 16
CASSLASSGISYEQYF many TRBJ2-7 TRBV5-1 16
CASSLFGYEQYF many TRBJ2-7 TRBV7-9 12
CASPTRLAFF many TRBJ2-1 TRBV3-1 10
CASSHPPGEANYGYTF many TRBJ1-2 TRBV14 16
CAWTLTGGNEKLFF many TRBJ1-4 TRBV30 14
CASSLFPGAPSGANVLTF many TRBJ2-6 TRBV27 18
CASGSWYQSTGDVGKLFF many TRBJ1-4 TRBV12-5 18
CSAVPGGGTHFRETQYF many TRBJ2-5 TRBV20-1 17
CSVDPLDYNEQFF . TRBJ2-1 TRBV29-1 13
CASSQAHPFNQPQHF many TRBJ1-5 TRBV4-3 15
CASSARSQETQYF medium-sized TRBJ2-5 TRBV7-8 13
CASSDRDGGEKLFF . TRBJ1-4 TRBV12-3/TRBV12-4 14